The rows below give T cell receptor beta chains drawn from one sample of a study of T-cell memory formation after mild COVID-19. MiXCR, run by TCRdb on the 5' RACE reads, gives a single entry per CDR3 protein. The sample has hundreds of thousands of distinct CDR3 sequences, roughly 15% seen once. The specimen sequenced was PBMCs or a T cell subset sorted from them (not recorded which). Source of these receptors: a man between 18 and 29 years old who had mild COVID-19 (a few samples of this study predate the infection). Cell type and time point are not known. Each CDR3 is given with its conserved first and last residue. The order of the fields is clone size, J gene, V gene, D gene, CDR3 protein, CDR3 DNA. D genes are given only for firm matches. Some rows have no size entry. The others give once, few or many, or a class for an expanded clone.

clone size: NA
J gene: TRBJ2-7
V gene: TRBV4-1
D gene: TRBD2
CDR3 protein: CASSQMGLAGTYEQYF
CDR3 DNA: TGCGCCAGCAGCCAGATGGGACTAGCGGGGACCTACGAGCAGTACTTC

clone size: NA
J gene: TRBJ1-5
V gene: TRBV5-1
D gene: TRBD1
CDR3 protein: CASSPGTGGFRSNQPQHF
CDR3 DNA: TGCGCCAGCAGCCCCGGGACAGGGGGCTTTAGGAGCAATCAGCCCCAGCATTTT

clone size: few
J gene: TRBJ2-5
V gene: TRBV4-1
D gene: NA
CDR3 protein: CASSQVSLETQYF
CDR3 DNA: TGCGCCAGCAGCCAAGTTTCTCTAGAGACCCAGTACTTC

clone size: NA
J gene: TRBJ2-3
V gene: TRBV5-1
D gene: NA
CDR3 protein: CASSFGGISTDTQYF
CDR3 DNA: TGCGCCAGCAGCTTTGGGGGAATTAGCACAGATACGCAGTATTTT

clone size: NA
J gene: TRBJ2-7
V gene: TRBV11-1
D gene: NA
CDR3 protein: CASSAQTGYEQYF
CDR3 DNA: TGTGCCAGCAGCGCCCAAACGGGGTACGAGCAGTACTTC

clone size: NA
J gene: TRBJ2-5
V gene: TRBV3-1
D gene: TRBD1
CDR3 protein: CASSQAGTAQETQYF
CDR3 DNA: TGTGCCAGCAGCCAAGCCGGGACAGCTCAAGAGACCCAGTACTTC

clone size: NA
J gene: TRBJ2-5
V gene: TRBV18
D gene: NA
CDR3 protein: CASSGALETQYF
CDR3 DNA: TGTGCCAGCTCAGGGGCGCTGGAGACCCAGTACTTC

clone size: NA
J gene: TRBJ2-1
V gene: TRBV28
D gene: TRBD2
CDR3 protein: CAAGRASRGNEQFF
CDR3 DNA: TGTGCCGCTGGGAGGGCCAGCAGAGGGAATGAGCAGTTCTTC

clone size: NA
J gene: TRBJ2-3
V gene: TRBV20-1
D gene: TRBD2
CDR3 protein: CSASSAGGTDTQYF
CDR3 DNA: TGCAGTGCTAGTTCAGCGGGGGGCACAGATACGCAGTATTTT

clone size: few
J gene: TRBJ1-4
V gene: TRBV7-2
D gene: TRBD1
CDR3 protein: CASSLTYRGGNEKLFF
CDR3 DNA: TGTGCCAGCAGCCTCACTTACAGGGGAGGTAATGAAAAACTGTTTTTT

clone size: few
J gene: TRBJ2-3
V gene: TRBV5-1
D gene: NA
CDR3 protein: CASSSGTRRTDTQYF
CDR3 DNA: TGCGCCAGCAGCTCGGGGACCCGCCGCACAGATACGCAGTATTTT

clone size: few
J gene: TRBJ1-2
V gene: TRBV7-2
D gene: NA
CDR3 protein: CASSFEWGTVGYTF
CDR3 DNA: TGTGCCAGCAGCTTCGAGTGGGGTACGGTTGGCTACACCTTC

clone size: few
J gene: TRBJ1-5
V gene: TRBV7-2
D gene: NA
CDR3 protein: CASSLGAGNRGDQPQHF
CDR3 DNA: TGTGCCAGCAGCTTAGGGGCAGGGAATCGGGGGGATCAGCCCCAGCATTTT

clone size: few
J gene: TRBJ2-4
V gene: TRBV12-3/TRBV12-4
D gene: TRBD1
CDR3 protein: CASSLPGTGKNIQYF
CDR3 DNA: TGTGCCAGCAGTTTGCCAGGGACAGGGAAAAACATTCAGTACTTC

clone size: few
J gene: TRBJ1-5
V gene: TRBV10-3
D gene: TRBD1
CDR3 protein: CAISGGQGLQPQHF
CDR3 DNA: TGTGCCATCAGTGGGGGACAGGGGTTACAGCCCCAGCATTTT

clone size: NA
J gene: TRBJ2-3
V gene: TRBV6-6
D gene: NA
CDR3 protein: CASSYSTRAPTDTQYF
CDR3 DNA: TGTGCCAGCAGTTACTCGACGAGGGCACCCACAGATACGCAGTATTTT

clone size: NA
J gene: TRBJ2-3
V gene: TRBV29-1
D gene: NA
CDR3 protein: CSVTVWVTDTQYF
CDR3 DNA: TGCAGCGTTACAGTTTGGGTTACAGATACGCAGTATTTT

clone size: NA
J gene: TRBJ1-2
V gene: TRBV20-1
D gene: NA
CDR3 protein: CSAPKSYTRGYTF
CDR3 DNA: TGCAGTGCTCCCAAATCTTACACCCGGGGCTACACCTTC

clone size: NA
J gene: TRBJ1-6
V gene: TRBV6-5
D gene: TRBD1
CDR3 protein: CASSYGTGVSPLHF
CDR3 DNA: TGTGCCAGCAGCTACGGGACAGGGGTTTCACCCCTCCACTTT

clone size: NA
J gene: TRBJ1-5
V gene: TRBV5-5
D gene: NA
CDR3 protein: CASSRSWSDGIGEPQHF
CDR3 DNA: TGTGCCAGCAGCCGAAGTTGGTCTGACGGCATCGGTGAGCCCCAGCATTTT

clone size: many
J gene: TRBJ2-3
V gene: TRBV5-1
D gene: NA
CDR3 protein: CASSLEAASTDTQYF
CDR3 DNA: TGCGCCAGCAGCTTGGAGGCCGCTAGCACAGATACGCAGTATTTT

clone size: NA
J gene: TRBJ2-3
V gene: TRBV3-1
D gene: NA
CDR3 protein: CASSHRAGTDTQYF
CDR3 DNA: TGTGCCAGCAGCCATCGCGCAGGCACAGATACGCAGTATTTT

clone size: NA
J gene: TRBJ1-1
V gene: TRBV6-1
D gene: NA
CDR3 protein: CASSEVRGETEAFF
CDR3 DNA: TGTGCCAGCAGTGAAGTGAGGGGGGAAACTGAAGCTTTCTTT

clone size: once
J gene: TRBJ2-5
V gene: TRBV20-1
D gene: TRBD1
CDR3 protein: CSARARDSFQETQYF
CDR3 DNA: TGCAGTGCTAGAGCACGGGACAGCTTCCAAGAGACCCAGTACTTC

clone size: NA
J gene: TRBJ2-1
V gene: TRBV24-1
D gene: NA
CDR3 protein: CATSGDGYNEQFF
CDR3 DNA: TGTGCCACCAGTGGTGACGGCTACAATGAGCAGTTCTTC

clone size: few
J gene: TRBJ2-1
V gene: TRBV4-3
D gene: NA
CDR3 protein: CASSQAETNEQFF
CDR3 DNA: TGCGCCAGCAGCCAAGCGGAGACCAATGAGCAGTTCTTC

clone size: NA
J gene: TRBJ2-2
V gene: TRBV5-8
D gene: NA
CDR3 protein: CASSLGAGFTGELFF
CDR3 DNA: TGTGCCAGCAGCTTGGGCGCAGGGTTCACCGGGGAGCTGTTTTTT

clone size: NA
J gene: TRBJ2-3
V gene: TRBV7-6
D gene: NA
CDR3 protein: CASSWADGDTDTQYF
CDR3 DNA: TGTGCCAGCAGCTGGGCCGACGGGGATACAGATACGCAGTATTTT

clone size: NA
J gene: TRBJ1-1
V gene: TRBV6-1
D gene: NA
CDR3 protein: CASRDTHLLGLYSEAFF
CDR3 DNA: TGTGCCAGCAGGGACACTCATCTCTTAGGTCTGTACTCTGAAGCTTTCTTT

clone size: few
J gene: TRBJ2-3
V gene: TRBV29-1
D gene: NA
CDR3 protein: CSVEDEEAASTDTQYF
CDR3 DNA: TGCAGCGTTGAAGATGAGGAGGCAGCCAGCACAGATACGCAGTATTTT

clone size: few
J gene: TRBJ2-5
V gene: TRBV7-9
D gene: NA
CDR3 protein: CASSLALSPGETQYF
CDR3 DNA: TGTGCCAGCAGCTTAGCGCTAAGCCCTGGGGAGACCCAGTACTTC

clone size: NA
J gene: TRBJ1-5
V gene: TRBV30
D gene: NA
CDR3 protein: CAWEPGTNQPQHF
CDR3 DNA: TGTGCCTGGGAGCCTGGGACAAATCAGCCCCAGCATTTT

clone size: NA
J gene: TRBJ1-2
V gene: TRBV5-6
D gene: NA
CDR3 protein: CASSIQGNYGYTF
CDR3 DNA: TGTGCCAGCTCGATCCAGGGAAACTATGGCTACACCTTC

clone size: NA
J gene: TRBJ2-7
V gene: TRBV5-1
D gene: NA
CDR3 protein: CASHRGQSNEQYF
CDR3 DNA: TGCGCCAGCCACCGAGGACAGTCCAACGAGCAGTACTTC

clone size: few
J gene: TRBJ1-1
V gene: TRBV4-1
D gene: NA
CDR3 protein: CASTFQGNTEAFF
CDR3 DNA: TGCGCCAGCACCTTTCAGGGCAACACTGAAGCTTTCTTT